This paragraph reports one TCR beta chain. The protocol was immunoSEQ multiplex PCR, while the TCRdb copy is restricted to in-frame clones and leaves out a portion. Among roughly 160,000 clones listed, 87% were seen once. The germline V and J ends were trimmed by 6 bases and 6 bases, with 17 bases remaining between them. Per germline, CDR1 MNHEY and CDR2 SVGAGI. This CDR3 has 14 residues. The data are from a study of blood T cell repertoires in COVID-19. Background on the study: Samples came from the United States, Italy and Spain, spanning acute and convalescent COVID-19. Sample material is recorded as cDNA or gDNA derived from T cells, B-cell-depleted T cells, or PBMCs.

The chain is built from TRBV6-5 and TRBJ1-2; a weak D match, TRBD1 (6 bases). The sequencing input was peripheral blood. This sequence was found in a woman aged 55-75 years who had recovered from COVID-19. The CDR3 sequence: CASSARGNLHGYTF. The CDR3 DNA reads TGTGCCAGCAGCGCTAGGGGGAATCTACATGGCTACACCTTC.